This paragraph covers one T cell receptor beta chain sequence. Its antigen is undetermined. This record belongs to a study of T cells in Graves' hyperthyroidism and ophthalmopathy. Findings and caveats of the study: Most expanded thyroid clonotypes above 0.001 recurred in blood.

RNA transcripts gave rise to amplified TCR beta CDR3 regions. With the HTBI primer set, the TCR CDR3 went through a first round of RT-PCR. TCRdb itself ran the multiplex PCR reads through MiXCR, one entry per CDR3 protein. The sample includes 610,000 or so distinct CDR3 sequences, 46% of them seen just once. Germline V gene sequence: CDR1 SNHLY, CDR2 FYNNEI. This CDR3 has 14 residues. V dropped 4 bases and J dropped 2 bases, with 11 bases sitting between them. Source material: peripheral blood or thyroid tissue (not recorded which). The chain uses TRBV2 and TRBJ1-2; D perhaps matches TRBD1 (5 bases). The source of this sequence is a woman aged 18-29 years with Graves' hyperthyroidism. The CDR3 region has the DNA TGTGCCAGCAGTGGTTACAGGAGCAACTATGGCTACACCTTC. This codes for CASSGYRSNYGYTF.